This TCR beta chain was obtained from a study of blood T cell repertoires in COVID-19. As for the study in general: T cells, B-cell-depleted T cells, or PBMCs supplied cDNA or gDNA.

Authors' analysis steps: Nucleated cell number was recorded as an estimate derived from reference gene primer amplification. This table comes from immunoSEQ multiplex PCR, and its TCRdb copy is limited to in-frame clones, with some not included. V and J calls and clone size are given by that table; D and trimming were obtained from the DNA. The sample records some 45,000 clones, 70% to 80% being singletons. The germline V gene encodes CDR1 SEHNR and CDR2 FQNEAQ (reference sequence). Trimming pared 8 bases from V and 4 bases from J, leaving 15 bases between. This CDR3 is 13 amino acids long. Sequencing used peripheral blood. This sequence was found in a man between 65 and 80 years old with acute or convalescent COVID-19. This chain connects TRBV7-9 to TRBJ2-7; perhaps TRBD2 as D (6 bases). For the CDR3, the DNA is TGTGCCAGCGCCTTATCCGGGGGTTACGAGCAGTACTTC. Its protein product is CASALSGGYEQYF.